Shown below are 13 T cell receptor beta chains from a single sample sequenced in a study of blood T cell repertoires in COVID-19. Profiled with immunoSEQ multiplex PCR; TCRdb holds only in-frame clones, not every one. The top ten hold about a fifth of the sample, which has 50,000 to 75,000 clones, around 77% seen once. What was sequenced was peripheral blood. The source of these receptors is an elderly man with active or convalescent COVID-19.

The gene calls are TRBV14 and TRBJ1-2, with a possible D match to TRBD1 (5 bases). The V and J ends lost 4 bases and 7 bases respectively, with 13 bases between them. The germline V gene has CDR1 SGHDN and CDR2 FVKESK. The CDR3 length is 13 residues. The CDR3 bases are TGTGCCAGCAGCCCCCGGCGGAGGGGTGGCTACACCTTC. Encoded protein: CASSPRRRGGYTF.

This clone has a count of ten or more. The chain is built from TRBV5-5 and TRBJ1-1; D is unresolved. V gave up 0 bases and J gave up 4 bases, with 10 bases separating them. Germline-derived CDR1 and CDR2 are SGHKS and YYEKEE (reference sequence). This CDR3 is 14 amino acids long. The CDR3 spells CASSLVGRSTEAFF. The CDR3 DNA is TGTGCCAGCAGCTTGGTTGGGCGAAGCACTGAAGCTTTCTTT.

The chain joins TRBV3-1 (or the pseudogene TRBV3-2) to TRBJ2-1, with D possibly matching TRBD2 (5 bases). The CDR3 is made up of 13 amino acids. Germline V gene data show CDR1 as LGHDT and CDR2 as YNNKEL (reference sequence). V was pared by 4 bases and J by 4 bases, with 8 bases between. The CDR3 sequence is CASSPTGYNEQFF. In nucleotides, the CDR3 is TGTGCCAGCAGCCCCACGGGATACAATGAGCAGTTCTTC.

The chain carries TRBV9 and TRBJ2-5; D gene unclear. V was pared by 3 bases and J by 1 base, with 10 bases between. Germline CDR1 and CDR2: SGDLS and YYNGEE. The CDR3 spans 14 residues. The CDR3 is CASSGSPGQETQYF. In DNA form, the CDR3 reads TGTGCCAGCAGCGGAAGCCCGGGCCAAGAGACCCAGTACTTC.

The chain uses TRBV29-1 and TRBJ1-5; 7 nucleotides line up with TRBD1. CDR1 is SQVTM and CDR2 is ANQGSEA in the germline V gene. The CDR3 totals 13 residues. CDR3 DNA: TGCACCAACCCCATAGACAGGGATCAGCCCCAGCATTTT. This sequence encodes CTNPIDRDQPQHF.

This chain uses TRBV19 with TRBJ1-2; TRBD1 agrees at 9 bases. The junction had 7 bases not matched to a gene; V was cut back by 9 bases and J by 5 bases. Per the germline V gene, CDR1 is LNHDA and CDR2 is SQIVND (reference sequence). This CDR3 spans 13 amino acids. The CDR3 loop reads CASAPGQGYGYTF. The CDR3, as DNA: TGTGCCAGCGCCCCGGGACAGGGTTATGGCTACACCTTC.

The J gene is TRBJ2-6, the V gene TRBV7-3; D possibly corresponds to TRBD2 (6 bases). V lost 6 bases and J 3 bases, leaving 12 bases between the germline ends. The length of the CDR3 is 15 residues. Per germline, CDR1 SGHTA and CDR2 FQGTGA. The DNA of the CDR3 is TGTGCCAGCAGTTTAGGAGGGCTTGGGGCCAACGTCCTGACTTTC. As protein: CASSLGGLGANVLTF.

CDR3 nucleotides: TGTGCCAGCAGCTCCGGTCTCTACAATGAGCAGTTCTTC. It codes for CASSSGLYNEQFF. The gene calls are TRBV7-9 and TRBJ2-1; D uncertain. This CDR3 has 13 amino acids. Trimming cost V 4 bases and J 3 bases, with 7 bases left between them. Germline loops: CDR1 SEHNR, CDR2 FQNEAQ (reference sequence).

The V and J genes are TRBV7-2 and TRBJ2-3; TRBD1 matches 7 bases. The J segment lost 2 bases and the V segment lost 5 bases, leaving 10 bases of the junction unmatched. The CDR3 runs 16 residues. Germline V gene data show CDR1 as SGHTA and CDR2 as FQGNSA. The CDR3 sequence: CASSPRDRAFTDTQYF. The DNA for the CDR3 is TGTGCCAGCAGCCCTCGCGACAGGGCTTTCACAGATACGCAGTATTTT.

This clone is a singleton in its sample. The J gene is TRBJ1-2, the V gene TRBV7-9; 9 bases agree with TRBD1. The CDR3 runs 14 residues. J was trimmed by 5 bases and V by 5 bases; bases with no gene match: 6. CDR1 is SEHNR and CDR2 is FQNEAQ in the germline V gene (reference sequence). The CDR3 spells CASSPSGTGYGYTF. DNA for the CDR3: TGTGCCAGCAGCCCATCCGGGACAGGGTATGGCTACACCTTC.

The V and J genes are TRBV5-1 and TRBJ1-3; 7 nucleotides match TRBD1. Trimming took 4 bases from V and 0 from J; bases not matched to a gene: 7. From germline, CDR1 is SGHRS and CDR2 YFSETQ. This CDR3 region has 16 residues. For the CDR3, the DNA is TGCGCCAGCAGCGCGGGACAGCCATACTCTGGAAACACCATATATTTT. This sequence encodes CASSAGQPYSGNTIYF.

The chain employs TRBV10-3 and TRBJ2-1, with 10 nucleotides matching TRBD2. V shed 11 bases and J 5 bases; nucleotides not matched to a gene: 3. This CDR3 contains 12 residues. Germline values: CDR1 ENHRY, CDR2 SYGVKD. In DNA, the CDR3 is TGTGCCGTTAGCGGGGGGAACAATGAGCAGTTCTTC. It translates to CAVSGGNNEQFF.

This chain links TRBV27 with TRBJ1-5; 8 nucleotides align to TRBD1. Germline V CDR1 and CDR2: MNHEY, SMNVEV (reference sequence). V was pared by 5 bases and J by 10 bases, with 7 bases of the junction left unmatched. The CDR3 totals 13 residues. CDR3 sequence reads: CASSRTGRYPQHF. DNA for the CDR3: TGTGCCAGCAGTAGGACAGGGCGTTACCCCCAGCATTTT.